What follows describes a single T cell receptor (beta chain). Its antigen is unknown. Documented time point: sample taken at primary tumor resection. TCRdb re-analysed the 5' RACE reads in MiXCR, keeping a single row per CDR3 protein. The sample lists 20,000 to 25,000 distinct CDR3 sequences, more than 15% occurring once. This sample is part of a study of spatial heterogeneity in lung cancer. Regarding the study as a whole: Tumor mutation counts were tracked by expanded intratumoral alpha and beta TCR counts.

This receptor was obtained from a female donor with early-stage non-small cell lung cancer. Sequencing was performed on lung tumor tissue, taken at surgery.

CDR3 in amino acids: CASSLQPGISTDTQYF. The CDR3 DNA is TGTGCCAGCAGCTTACAGCCGGGAATTAGCACAGATACGCAGTATTTT. The chain combines TRBV7-9 with TRBJ2-3, with a tentative D call TRBD2 (5 bases). The V gene lost 2 bases and the J gene lost 0 bases, with 12 bases spanning the gap. The CDR3 has 16 residues. In germline, CDR1 is SEHNR, CDR2 FQNEAQ (reference sequence).